This T cell receptor (beta chain) stems from a study of blood T cell repertoires in COVID-19. Overall study: Acute and convalescent COVID-19 samples came from the United States, Italy and Spain. Sample material is recorded as cDNA or gDNA derived from T cells, B-cell-depleted T cells, or PBMCs.

In the original workflow: The authors estimated nucleated cell counts from reference gene primer amplification. The repertoire was sequenced with immunoSEQ multiplex PCR; TCRdb's copy has only in-frame clones and lacks some. V and J calls and clone size are those listed in that table; D and trimming were worked out from the DNA. In the table there are about 20,000 clones, roughly 81% of which are singletons. Trimming cost V 3 bases and J 2 bases, with 10 bases left between them. Germline assignment: CDR1 SEHNR and CDR2 FQNEAQ (reference sequence). This CDR3 is built from 14 residues. The chain is built from TRBV7-9 and TRBJ1-1; unclear D gene. The receptor's source is a human donor with active COVID-19. The donor label of this sample is uncertain. Sequenced material: peripheral blood. DNA for the CDR3: TGTGCCAGCAGCTTCTCCGGGTCCAACACTGAAGCTTTCTTT. This gives the protein CASSFSGSNTEAFF.